This T cell receptor beta chain was sequenced during a study of blood T cell repertoires in COVID-19. Across the whole study: PBMCs, B-cell-depleted T cells, or T cells provided the cDNA or gDNA that made up the material.

This clone was recorded a few times. This CDR3 is built from 15 residues. The germline V gene has CDR1 SNHLY and CDR2 FYNNEI. The V segment lost 8 bases and the J segment 4 bases; nucleotides outside the gene matches: 9. Per the original data handling: Amplification from reference gene primers served as the basis for estimated nucleated cell counts. Some clones are missing from TCRdb's copy, which holds only in-frame ones; the method was immunoSEQ multiplex PCR. V, J and clone size are taken as reported in that table, and D and trimming were inferred from the DNA itself. The sample consists of approximately 360,000 clones, 89% of them appearing once.

Source material: peripheral blood. The source of this sequence is a man aged 35-49 years with acute or convalescent COVID-19. This chain links TRBV2 with TRBJ1-3; 9 bases match TRBD1. This CDR3 is CASGPGQGVGNTIYF. The CDR3 nucleotides are TGTGCCAGCGGACCGGGACAGGGAGTCGGAAACACCATATATTTT.